This T cell receptor (beta chain) was documented in a study of shared clonotypes between healthy human individuals. Broader study findings: Larger richness was generally estimated for naive than memory subsets. It was observed that roughly 5% of naive CD4 clonotypes were shared across several donors.

Only in-frame clones appear in the TCRdb table, and some are missing; sequencing was by immunoSEQ multiplex PCR. The top ten clones hold 0.095% to 0.14% of a sample with fewer than 700,000 clones, 85% to 95% of them seen once. Trimming stripped 3 bases from V and 7 bases from J, with 7 bases between. The CDR3 is made up of 12 amino acids. The germline gives CDR1 SNHLY, CDR2 FYNNEI. Comments on this clone: Its target is unknown.

CD45RO-negative, CCR7-positively selected cells formed the naive CD8 fraction, excluding terminally differentiated effector memory CD45RA+ cells. The sample comprised naive CD8+ T cells sorted from blood. The origin of this receptor is a woman aged 25 to 39 in good health. The chain couples TRBV2 to TRBJ1-5; no clear D. CDR3 in amino acids: CASSEPGQPQHF. The CDR3 coding sequence is TGTGCCAGCAGTGAGCCGGGGCAGCCCCAGCATTTT.